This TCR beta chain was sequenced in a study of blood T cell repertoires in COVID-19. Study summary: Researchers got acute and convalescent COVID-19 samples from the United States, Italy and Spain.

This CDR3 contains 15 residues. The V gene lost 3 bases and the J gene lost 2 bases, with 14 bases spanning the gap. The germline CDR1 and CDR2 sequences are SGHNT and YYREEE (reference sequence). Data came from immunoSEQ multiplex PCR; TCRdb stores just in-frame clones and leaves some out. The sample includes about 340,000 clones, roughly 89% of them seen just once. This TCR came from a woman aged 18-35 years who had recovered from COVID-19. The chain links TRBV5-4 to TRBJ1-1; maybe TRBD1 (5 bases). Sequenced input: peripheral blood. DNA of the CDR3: TGTGCCAGCAGCTCACCCGGACAACCAAACACTGAAGCTTTCTTT. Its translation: CASSSPGQPNTEAFF.